This record looks at one T cell receptor beta chain sequence and its context. The target antigen is unknown. The sample is drawn from a study of T cells in narcolepsy. For the study at large: Enrolled donors included narcolepsy type 1 or type 2 patients and healthy controls.

TCRdb's copy holds only in-frame clones and misses some; the assay was immunoSEQ multiplex PCR. This sample has 30,000 to 35,000 clones, with about 81% found just once. The CDR3 covers 15 residues. The germline gives CDR1 SGHRS, CDR2 YFSETQ. Trimming pared 4 bases from V and 8 bases from J, leaving 19 bases between. General study findings and limits: Blood of same and different patients, but not healthy controls, reportedly held recurring autoreactive clonotypes. Autoreactive HCRT-specific and TRIB2-specific clonotypes were marked in same-patient CSF-versus-blood CD4+ comparisons.

V is TRBV5-1 and J is TRBJ2-1; the D gene is possibly TRBD2 (5 bases). The TCR sequence derives from a human donor with narcolepsy. The material sequenced was CD45RA- memory CD4+ T cells from PBMCs. The DNA for the CDR3 is TGCGCCAGCAGCGGCGGGCTCCGGATCGGCGATGAGCAGTTCTTC. Translated: CASSGGLRIGDEQFF.